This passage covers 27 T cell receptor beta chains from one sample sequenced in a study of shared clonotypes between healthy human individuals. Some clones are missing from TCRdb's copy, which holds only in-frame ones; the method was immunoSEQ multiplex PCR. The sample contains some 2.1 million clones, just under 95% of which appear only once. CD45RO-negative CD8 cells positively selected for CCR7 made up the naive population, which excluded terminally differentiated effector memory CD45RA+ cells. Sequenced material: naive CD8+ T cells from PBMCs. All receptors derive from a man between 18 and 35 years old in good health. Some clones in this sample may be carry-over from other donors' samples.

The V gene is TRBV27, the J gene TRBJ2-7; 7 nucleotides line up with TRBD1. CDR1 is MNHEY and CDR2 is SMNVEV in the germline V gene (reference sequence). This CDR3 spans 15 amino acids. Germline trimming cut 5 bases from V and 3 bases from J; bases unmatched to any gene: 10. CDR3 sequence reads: CASSPTPGQSYEQYF. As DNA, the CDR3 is TGTGCCAGCAGTCCCACCCCGGGACAGAGCTACGAGCAGTACTTC.

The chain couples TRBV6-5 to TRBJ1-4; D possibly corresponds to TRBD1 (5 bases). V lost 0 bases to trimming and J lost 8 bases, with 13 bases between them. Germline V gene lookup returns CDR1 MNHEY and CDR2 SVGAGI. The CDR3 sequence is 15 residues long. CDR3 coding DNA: TGTGCCAGCAGTTACTCTTTGTCAGGGAAAGAAAAACTGTTTTTT. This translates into CASSYSLSGKEKLFF.

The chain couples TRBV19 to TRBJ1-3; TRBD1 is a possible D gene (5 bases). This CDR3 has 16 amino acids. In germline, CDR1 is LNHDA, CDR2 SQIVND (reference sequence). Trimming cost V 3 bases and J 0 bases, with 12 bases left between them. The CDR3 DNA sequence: TGTGCCAGTAGTATGACAAGGGACGGCTCTGGAAACACCATATATTTT. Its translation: CASSMTRDGSGNTIYF.

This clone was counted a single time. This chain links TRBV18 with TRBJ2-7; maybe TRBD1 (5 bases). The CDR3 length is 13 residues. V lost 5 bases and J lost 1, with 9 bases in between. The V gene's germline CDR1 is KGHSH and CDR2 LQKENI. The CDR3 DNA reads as TGTGCCAGCTCAGACCAGGGATCCTACGAGCAGTACTTC. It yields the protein CASSDQGSYEQYF. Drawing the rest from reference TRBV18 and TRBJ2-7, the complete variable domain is NAGVMQNPRHLVRRRGQEARLRCSPMKGHSHVYWYRQLPEEGLKFMVYLQKENIIDESGMPKERFSAEFPKEGPSILRIQQVVRGDSAAYFCASSDQGSYEQYFGPGTRLTVT.

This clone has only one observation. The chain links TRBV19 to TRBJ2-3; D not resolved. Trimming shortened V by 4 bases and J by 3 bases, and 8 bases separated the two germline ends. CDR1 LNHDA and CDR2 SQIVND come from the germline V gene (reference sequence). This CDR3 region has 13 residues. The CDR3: CASSTFLTDTQYF. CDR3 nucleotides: TGTGCCAGTAGTACCTTCCTAACAGATACGCAGTATTTT.

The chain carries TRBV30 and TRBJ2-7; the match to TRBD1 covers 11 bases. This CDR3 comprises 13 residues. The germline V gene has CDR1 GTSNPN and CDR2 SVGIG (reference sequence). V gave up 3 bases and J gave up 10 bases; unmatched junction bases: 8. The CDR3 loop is CAWSAGTGGGQYF. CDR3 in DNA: TGTGCCTGGAGCGCCGGGACAGGGGGGGGACAGTACTTC.

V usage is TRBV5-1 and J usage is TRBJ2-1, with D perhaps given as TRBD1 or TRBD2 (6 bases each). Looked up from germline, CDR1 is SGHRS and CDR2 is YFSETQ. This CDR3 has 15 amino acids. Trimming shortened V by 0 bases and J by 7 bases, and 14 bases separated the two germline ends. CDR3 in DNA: TGCGCCAGCAGCTTGGCCAGGATAGGGGGGAATGAGCAGTTCTTC. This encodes CASSLARIGGNEQFF.

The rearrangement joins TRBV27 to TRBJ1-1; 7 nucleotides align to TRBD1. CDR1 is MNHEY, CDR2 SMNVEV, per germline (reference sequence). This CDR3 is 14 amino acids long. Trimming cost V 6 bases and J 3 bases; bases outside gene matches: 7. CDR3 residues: CASRTGTEYTEAFF. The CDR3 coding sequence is TGTGCCAGCAGGACCGGGACAGAATACACTGAAGCTTTCTTT.

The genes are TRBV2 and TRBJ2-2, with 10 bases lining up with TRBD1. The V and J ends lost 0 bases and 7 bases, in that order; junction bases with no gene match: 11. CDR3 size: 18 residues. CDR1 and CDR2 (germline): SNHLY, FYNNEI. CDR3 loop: CASSEAWDRGPRDGELFF. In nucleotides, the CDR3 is TGTGCCAGCAGTGAAGCATGGGACAGGGGCCCGCGGGACGGGGAGCTGTTTTTT.

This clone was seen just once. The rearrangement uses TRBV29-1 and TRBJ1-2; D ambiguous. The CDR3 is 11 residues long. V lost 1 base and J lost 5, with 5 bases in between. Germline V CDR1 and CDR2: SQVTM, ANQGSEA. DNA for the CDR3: TGCAGCGTTGAAGTAAATTATGGCTACACCTTC. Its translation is CSVEVNYGYTF.

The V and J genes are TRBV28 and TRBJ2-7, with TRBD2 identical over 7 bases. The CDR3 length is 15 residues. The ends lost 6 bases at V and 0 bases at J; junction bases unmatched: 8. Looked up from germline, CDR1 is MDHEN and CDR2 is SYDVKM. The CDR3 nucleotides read TGTGCCAGCAGGCCCCTAGCGGCGAGCTCCTACGAGCAGTACTTC. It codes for CASRPLAASSYEQYF.

The DNA for the CDR3 is TGTGCCAGTAGCGCCGGGACTAGCGGGAATACAGATACGCAGTATTTT. Translated, it gives CASSAGTSGNTDTQYF. V gene TRBV19 combines with J gene TRBJ2-3; 13 bases align to TRBD2. Germline CDR1 and CDR2: LNHDA and SQIVND (reference sequence). J gave up 3 bases and V 6 bases, and 6 bases lay outside the gene matches. The CDR3 spans 16 residues.

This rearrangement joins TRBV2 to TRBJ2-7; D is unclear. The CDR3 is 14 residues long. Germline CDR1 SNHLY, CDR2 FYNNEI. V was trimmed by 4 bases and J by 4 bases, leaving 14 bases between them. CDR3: CASSGEGFAYEQYF. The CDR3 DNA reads TGTGCCAGCAGTGGGGAAGGGTTTGCATACGAGCAGTACTTC.

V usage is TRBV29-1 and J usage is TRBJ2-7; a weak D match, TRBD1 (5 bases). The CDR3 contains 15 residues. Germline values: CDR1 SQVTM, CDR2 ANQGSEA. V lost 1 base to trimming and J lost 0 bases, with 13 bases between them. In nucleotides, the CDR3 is TGCAGCGTTGAAGTTTGGGGCAGGGCCTCCTACGAGCAGTACTTC. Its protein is CSVEVWGRASYEQYF.

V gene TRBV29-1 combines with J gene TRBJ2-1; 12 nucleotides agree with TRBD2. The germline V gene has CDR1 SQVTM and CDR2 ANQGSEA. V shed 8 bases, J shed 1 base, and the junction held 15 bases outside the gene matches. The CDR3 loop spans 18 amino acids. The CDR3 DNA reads TGCAGCTCGGCCGGGACTAGCGGGTCTCGTATTTCCTACAATGAGCAGTTCTTC. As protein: CSSAGTSGSRISYNEQFF.

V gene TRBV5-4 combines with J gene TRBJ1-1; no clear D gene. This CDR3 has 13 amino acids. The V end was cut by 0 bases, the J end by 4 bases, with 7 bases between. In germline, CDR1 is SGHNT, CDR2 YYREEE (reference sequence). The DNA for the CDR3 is TGTGCCAGCAGCTTGGAAGAATTCACTGAAGCTTTCTTT. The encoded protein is CASSLEEFTEAFF.

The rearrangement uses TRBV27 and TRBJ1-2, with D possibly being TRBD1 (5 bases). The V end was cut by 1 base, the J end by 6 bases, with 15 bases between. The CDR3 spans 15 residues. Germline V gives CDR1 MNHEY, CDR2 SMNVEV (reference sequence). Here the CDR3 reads CASSLFAGNIDGYTF. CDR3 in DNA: TGTGCCAGCAGTTTATTCGCAGGGAACATTGATGGCTACACCTTC.

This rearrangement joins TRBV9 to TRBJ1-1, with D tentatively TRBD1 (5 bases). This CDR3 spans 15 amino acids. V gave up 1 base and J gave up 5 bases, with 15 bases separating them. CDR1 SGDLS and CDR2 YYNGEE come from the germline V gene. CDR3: CASSVSLQGGTEAFF. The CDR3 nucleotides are TGTGCCAGCAGCGTAAGCTTGCAGGGAGGTACTGAAGCTTTCTTT.

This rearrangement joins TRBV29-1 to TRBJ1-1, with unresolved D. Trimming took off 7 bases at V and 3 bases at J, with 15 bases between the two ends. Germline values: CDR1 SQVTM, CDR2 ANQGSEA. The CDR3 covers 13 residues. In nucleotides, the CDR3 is TGCAGCGCGGGCGGTCGGGTGGACACTGAAGCTTTCTTT. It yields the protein CSAGGRVDTEAFF. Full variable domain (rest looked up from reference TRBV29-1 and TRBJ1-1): SAVISQKPSRDICQRGTSLTIQCQVDSQVTMMFWYRQQPGQSLTLIATANQGSEATYESGFVIDKFPISRPNLTFSTLTVSNMSPEDSSIYLCSAGGRVDTEAFFGQGTRLTVV.

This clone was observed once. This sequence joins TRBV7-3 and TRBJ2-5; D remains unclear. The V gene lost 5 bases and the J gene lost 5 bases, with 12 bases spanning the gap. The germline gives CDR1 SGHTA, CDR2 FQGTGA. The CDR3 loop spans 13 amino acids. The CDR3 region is CASSPWGRETQYF. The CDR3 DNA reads TGTGCCAGCAGCCCCTGGGGTCGGGAGACCCAGTACTTC.

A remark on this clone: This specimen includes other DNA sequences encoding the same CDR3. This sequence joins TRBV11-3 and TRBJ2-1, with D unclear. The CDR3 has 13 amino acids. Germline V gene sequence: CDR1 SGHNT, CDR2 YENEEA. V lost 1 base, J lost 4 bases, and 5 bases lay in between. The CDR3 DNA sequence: TGTGCCAGCAGCTTAGCGCTATACAATGAGCAGTTCTTC. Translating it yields CASSLALYNEQFF.

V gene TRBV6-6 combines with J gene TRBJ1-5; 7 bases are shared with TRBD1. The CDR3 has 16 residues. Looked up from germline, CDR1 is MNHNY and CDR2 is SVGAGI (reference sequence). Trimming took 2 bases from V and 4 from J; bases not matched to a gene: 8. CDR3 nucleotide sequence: TGTGCCAGCAGTTACACGATCGACAGGGATAATCAGCCCCAGCATTTT. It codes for CASSYTIDRDNQPQHF.

Here the CDR3 DNA reads TGTGCCAGCTCACCACCTCTCGAGTACGAGCAGTACTTC. It yields the protein CASSPPLEYEQYF. This chain connects TRBV18 to TRBJ2-7; no firm D call. CDR3 length equals 13 residues. V gave up 0 bases and J gave up 4 bases, with 7 bases separating them. Germline CDR1 and CDR2: KGHSH and LQKENI.

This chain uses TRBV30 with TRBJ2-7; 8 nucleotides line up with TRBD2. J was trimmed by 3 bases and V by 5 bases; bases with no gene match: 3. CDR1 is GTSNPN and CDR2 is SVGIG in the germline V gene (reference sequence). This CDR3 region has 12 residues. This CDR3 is CAWRSGIYEQYF. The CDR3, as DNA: TGTGCCTGGCGTAGCGGGATCTACGAGCAGTACTTC.

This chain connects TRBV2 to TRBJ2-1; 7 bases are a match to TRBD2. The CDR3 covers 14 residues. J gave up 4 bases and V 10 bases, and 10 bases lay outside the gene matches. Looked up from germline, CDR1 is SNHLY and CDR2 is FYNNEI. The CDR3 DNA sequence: TGTGCCACCTTTATCGCGGGGGAATACAATGAGCAGTTCTTC. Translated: CATFIAGEYNEQFF.

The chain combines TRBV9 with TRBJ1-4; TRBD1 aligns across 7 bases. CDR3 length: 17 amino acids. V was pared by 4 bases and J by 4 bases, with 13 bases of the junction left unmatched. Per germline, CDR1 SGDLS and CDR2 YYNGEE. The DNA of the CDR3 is TGTGCCAGCAGCTCCTCTCCCCGGGACAGCATTAATGAAAAACTGTTTTTT. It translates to CASSSSPRDSINEKLFF.

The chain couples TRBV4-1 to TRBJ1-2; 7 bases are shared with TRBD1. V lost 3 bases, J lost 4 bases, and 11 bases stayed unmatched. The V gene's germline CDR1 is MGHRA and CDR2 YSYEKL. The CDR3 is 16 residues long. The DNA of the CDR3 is TGCGCCAGCAGCCAGAGGACAGGCCCGGCCCCCTATGGCTACACCTTC. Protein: CASSQRTGPAPYGYTF.